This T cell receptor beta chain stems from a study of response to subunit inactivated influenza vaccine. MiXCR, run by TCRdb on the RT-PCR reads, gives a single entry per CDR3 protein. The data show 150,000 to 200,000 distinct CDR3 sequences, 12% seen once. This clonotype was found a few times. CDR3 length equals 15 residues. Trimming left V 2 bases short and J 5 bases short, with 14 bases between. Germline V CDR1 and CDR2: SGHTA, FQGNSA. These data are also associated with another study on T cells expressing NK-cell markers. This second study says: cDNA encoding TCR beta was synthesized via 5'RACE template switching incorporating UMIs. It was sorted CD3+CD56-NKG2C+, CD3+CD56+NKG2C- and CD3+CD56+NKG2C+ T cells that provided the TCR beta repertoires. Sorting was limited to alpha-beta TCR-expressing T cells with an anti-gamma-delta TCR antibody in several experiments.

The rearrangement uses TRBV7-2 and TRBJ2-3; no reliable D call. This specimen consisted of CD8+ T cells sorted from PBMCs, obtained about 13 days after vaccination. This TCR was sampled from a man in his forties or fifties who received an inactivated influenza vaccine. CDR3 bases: TGTGCCAGCAGCTTAAGTACTGGGGTAGGAGATACGCAGTATTTT. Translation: CASSLSTGVGDTQYF.